Listed below are T cell receptor beta chains from one sample, sequenced in a study of blood T cell repertoires in COVID-19. The method was immunoSEQ multiplex PCR; TCRdb's version includes in-frame clones alone and lacks a portion of them. The table records nearly 350,000 clones, around 82% of them present only once. Sequencing input: peripheral blood. Source of these receptors: a man aged 25-45 years with active or convalescent COVID-19. CDR3s include the opening cysteine and the closing phenylalanine or tryptophan. The order of the fields is clone size, D gene, V gene, J gene, CDR3 DNA, CDR3 protein. A D gene is named only where the DNA matches it firmly. Some rows have no size entry. The others give once, few or many, or a class for an expanded clone.

clone_size: few
d_call: NA
v_call: TRBV14
j_call: TRBJ1-3
cdr3_nt: TGTGCCAGCAGCCAAGCGAGGCAGGGTAGATACACCATATATTTT
cdr3_aa: CASSQARQGRYTIYF

clone_size: NA
d_call: NA
v_call: TRBV7-3
j_call: TRBJ2-3
cdr3_nt: TGTGCCAGCAGCTTATCTCGGGAGGATACGCAGTATTTT
cdr3_aa: CASSLSREDTQYF

clone_size: NA
d_call: NA
v_call: TRBV5-1
j_call: TRBJ2-2
cdr3_nt: TGCGCCAGCAGCTTGGACGGGTACGGGGAGCTGTTTTTT
cdr3_aa: CASSLDGYGELFF

clone_size: NA
d_call: NA
v_call: TRBV30
j_call: TRBJ1-3
cdr3_nt: TGTGCCTGGAGTGTGGGCCGATCGTCTGGAAACACCATATATTTT
cdr3_aa: CAWSVGRSSGNTIYF

clone_size: NA
d_call: NA
v_call: TRBV5-1
j_call: TRBJ1-4
cdr3_nt: TGCGCCAGCAGCTCGGAGGGGCGTGTTGAAAAACTGTTTTTT
cdr3_aa: CASSSEGRVEKLFF

clone_size: NA
d_call: NA
v_call: TRBV29-1
j_call: TRBJ1-2
cdr3_nt: TGCAGCGTTGAAGAAGGAGAAGGCTACACCTTC
cdr3_aa: CSVEEGEGYTF

clone_size: once
d_call: TRBD1
v_call: TRBV6-5
j_call: TRBJ1-2
cdr3_nt: TGTGCCAGCAGTTACCCGGGACAGGGCGACTATGGCTACACCTTC
cdr3_aa: CASSYPGQGDYGYTF

clone_size: NA
d_call: NA
v_call: TRBV15
j_call: TRBJ1-1
cdr3_nt: TGTGCCACCAGCAGAGATCTCCAGGGGAACACTGAAGCTTTCTTT
cdr3_aa: CATSRDLQGNTEAFF

clone_size: many
d_call: NA
v_call: TRBV18
j_call: TRBJ2-1
cdr3_nt: TGTGCCAGCCCAATAGAGGTAAATGAGCAGTTCTTC
cdr3_aa: CASPIEVNEQFF

clone_size: NA
d_call: NA
v_call: TRBV9
j_call: TRBJ2-3
cdr3_nt: TGTGCCAGCAGCCCGATGGGGGCTAGCGGTCTCACAGATACGCAGTATTTT
cdr3_aa: CASSPMGASGLTDTQYF

clone_size: NA
d_call: TRBD1
v_call: TRBV10-3
j_call: TRBJ1-1
cdr3_nt: TGTGCCATCAGTGTTGGACAGGGGAACACTGAAGCTTTCTTT
cdr3_aa: CAISVGQGNTEAFF

clone_size: NA
d_call: TRBD2
v_call: TRBV7-9
j_call: TRBJ2-7
cdr3_nt: TGTGCCAGCAGCAAGGTCCGTACCCGTAGCGGGAGATATCCCCCTTCCTACGAGCAGTACTTC
cdr3_aa: CASSKVRTRSGRYPPSYEQYF

clone_size: NA
d_call: NA
v_call: TRBV19
j_call: TRBJ1-5
cdr3_nt: TGTGCCAGTAGGGGGAGCTCTAGCAATCAGCCCCAGCATTTT
cdr3_aa: CASRGSSSNQPQHF

clone_size: few
d_call: TRBD1
v_call: TRBV6-4
j_call: TRBJ1-6
cdr3_nt: TGTGCCAGCAGTGAAACAGGGGGTTCACCCCTCCACTTT
cdr3_aa: CASSETGGSPLHF

clone_size: NA
d_call: NA
v_call: TRBV19
j_call: TRBJ1-1
cdr3_nt: TGTGCCAGTAGTATGGGGCCGAGTGAAGCTTTCTTT
cdr3_aa: CASSMGPSEAFF

clone_size: NA
d_call: NA
v_call: TRBV5-6
j_call: TRBJ2-7
cdr3_nt: TGTGCCAGCAGCTTTCACCAGGTTTACGAGCAGTACTTC
cdr3_aa: CASSFHQVYEQYF

clone_size: NA
d_call: NA
v_call: TRBV4-1
j_call: TRBJ1-6
cdr3_nt: TGCGCCAGCAGCCCAACCCCCCAGGGCCGGGTTAATTCACCCCTCCACTTT
cdr3_aa: CASSPTPQGRVNSPLHF

clone_size: few
d_call: TRBD1
v_call: TRBV23-1
j_call: TRBJ1-6
cdr3_nt: TGCGCCAGCACCGGCGGGACAGGGGTTTTGATGGGCAATTCACCCCTCCACTTT
cdr3_aa: CASTGGTGVLMGNSPLHF

clone_size: NA
d_call: NA
v_call: TRBV30
j_call: TRBJ1-2
cdr3_nt: TGTGCCTGGGAAACAGGCGGCTCTGGCTACACCTTC
cdr3_aa: CAWETGGSGYTF

clone_size: NA
d_call: TRBD2
v_call: TRBV28
j_call: TRBJ2-3
cdr3_nt: TGTGCCAGCAGTTCGGGACTAGCGGCCTATTGGGGCACAGATACGCAGTATTTT
cdr3_aa: CASSSGLAAYWGTDTQYF

clone_size: NA
d_call: TRBD2
v_call: TRBV7-9
j_call: TRBJ2-5
cdr3_nt: TGTGCCAGCAGCTTGTCTAGCGGGAATAGTCGATTGACCCAGTACTTC
cdr3_aa: CASSLSSGNSRLTQYF

clone_size: NA
d_call: TRBD1
v_call: TRBV9
j_call: TRBJ2-1
cdr3_nt: TGTGCCAGCAGCGCGCCCGGGACAGGGTACTACAATGAGCAGTTCTTC
cdr3_aa: CASSAPGTGYYNEQFF

clone_size: few
d_call: NA
v_call: TRBV7-2
j_call: TRBJ1-4
cdr3_nt: TGTGCCAGCAGCTTAGAACCGGGGACTAATGAAAAACTGTTTTTT
cdr3_aa: CASSLEPGTNEKLFF

clone_size: NA
d_call: NA
v_call: TRBV9
j_call: TRBJ2-1
cdr3_nt: TGTGCCAGCAGCGTAGGAAGCAACTCACACAATGAGCAGTTCTTC
cdr3_aa: CASSVGSNSHNEQFF